Listed below are T cell receptor beta chains from one sample, sequenced in a study of blood T cells in healthy people across ages. TCRdb itself ran the 5' RACE reads through MiXCR, one entry per CDR3 protein. This sample has some 780,000 distinct CDR3 sequences, with more than 55% found just once. Sequencing was performed on blood. Receptor source: a man aged 35 to 55 in good health. The conserved cysteine and the conserved F or W are not part of the CDR3 here. Each record gives: V gene, J gene, CDR3 protein.

v_gene: TRBV20-1; j_gene: TRBJ2-1; CDR3aa: SARDLAQLARGGYEQF
v_gene: TRBV20-1; j_gene: TRBJ1-3; CDR3aa: SAGVGTNTIY
v_gene: TRBV24-1; j_gene: TRBJ2-3; CDR3aa: ATTDRATDTQY
v_gene: TRBV9; j_gene: TRBJ2-3; CDR3aa: ASSEGARLAGRTDTQY
v_gene: TRBV9; j_gene: TRBJ1-2; CDR3aa: ASSVDGKGYT
v_gene: TRBV6-5; j_gene: TRBJ2-5; CDR3aa: ASRGAGQGGEEQY
v_gene: TRBV11-2; j_gene: TRBJ2-3; CDR3aa: AGSQNGRQGLPDTQY
v_gene: TRBV28; j_gene: TRBJ2-3; CDR3aa: ASSWPSGGAGGTDTQY
v_gene: TRBV29-1; j_gene: TRBJ2-7; CDR3aa: SVEAGGSYEQY
v_gene: TRBV25-1; j_gene: TRBJ2-7; CDR3aa: ASSGTGTGTYEQY
v_gene: TRBV6-2/TRBV6-3; j_gene: TRBJ1-5; CDR3aa: ASSYETGGQPQH
v_gene: TRBV7-9; j_gene: TRBJ1-4; CDR3aa: ASRAGVGGEKLF
v_gene: TRBV29-1; j_gene: TRBJ2-3; CDR3aa: SGIEGAHTDTQY
v_gene: TRBV7-2; j_gene: TRBJ1-2; CDR3aa: ASSFAMGTGGDGYT
v_gene: TRBV12-3/TRBV12-4; j_gene: TRBJ2-7; CDR3aa: ASTRRGGGTAPYEQY
v_gene: TRBV7-9; j_gene: TRBJ2-4; CDR3aa: ASSFWNSEGAKNIQY
v_gene: TRBV9; j_gene: TRBJ2-3; CDR3aa: ASSVAGGPRDTQY
v_gene: TRBV6-2/TRBV6-3; j_gene: TRBJ2-3; CDR3aa: ASSYGGYGRDTQY
v_gene: TRBV4-1; j_gene: TRBJ1-2; CDR3aa: ANSSGQAAYGYT
v_gene: TRBV6-8; j_gene: TRBJ2-7; CDR3aa: ASSYSKRQGYEQY